The 2 T cell receptor beta chains below were found in one sample sequenced in a study of T cell responses to AZD1222 COVID-19 vaccine (dated by TCRdb to the early 2020s). Libraries were prepared through the immunoSEQ multiplex PCR assay. TCRdb took this table from immuneACCESS and kept in-frame rearrangements with V and J called. Such tables lack part of the clones; where checked against another copy, unresolved V genes explain under half of the gap, and the rest is unexplained. Counted in this sample were some 150,000 clones; 80% to 85% of them appeared once. Around 4.3% of the sample goes to the ten largest clones. Sample time point, as interpreted from the label and publication: baseline before first vaccination. Taken with the paper, the label for treatment or condition translates to: meningococcal conjugate vaccine given as trial control. The sequencing used peripheral blood, collected on day 0 of MenACWY control vaccination. The receptor source for this set is an adult in good health.

The V gene is TRBV28, the J gene TRBJ2-7, with D uncertain. V gave up 5 bases and J gave up 0 bases, with 14 bases separating them. This CDR3 contains 15 residues. CDR1 is MDHEN, CDR2 SYDVKM, per germline. The CDR3 DNA follows: TGTGCCAGCAGTCCCCCCGACCCCAGCTCCTACGAGCAGTACGTC. Encoded protein: CASSPPDPSSYEQYV.

The chain links TRBV5-5 to TRBJ1-2; 7 positions agree with TRBD1. CDR1 SGHKS and CDR2 YYEKEE come from the germline V gene (reference sequence). The CDR3 extends over 13 amino acids. The V segment lost 3 bases and the J segment 7 bases; nucleotides outside the gene matches: 6. This chain's CDR3 is CASSWDRVPGYTF. The CDR3 DNA reads TGTGCCAGCAGCTGGGACAGAGTCCCTGGCTACACCTTC.